Described below is a single T cell receptor beta chain sequence and its context. A read error may explain this, as a much larger clone is one base away. Germline V gene sequence: CDR1 SGHDN, CDR2 FVKESK. CDR3 length equals 12 residues. The germline V and J ends were trimmed by 4 bases and 6 bases, with 6 bases remaining between them. Preparation of the TCRbeta library involved a method that used unique molecular identifiers. TCRdb re-called the PCR reads with MiXCR, one entry per CDR3 protein. The profile covers about 160,000 distinct CDR3 sequences, with approximately 12% appearing a single time and about 13% taken by the ten largest. This sample is part of a study of T-cell reconstitution after alpha-beta-depleted transplantation in children.

V gene TRBV14 combines with J gene TRBJ2-2; D is ambiguous. This TCR was sampled from a boy younger than 10 with acute myeloid leukemia, due to receive a stem cell transplant. The sequencing used PBMCs, collected before TCRalphabeta/CD19-depleted stem cell transplant. CDR3 in amino acids: CASSRCSGELFF. The CDR3 DNA is TGTGCCAGCAGCCGATGCTCCGGGGAGCTGTTTTTT.